Listed here are 23 T cell receptor beta chains from one sample, sequenced in a study of neurological immune-mediated disorders. One entry per CDR3 protein results from TCRdb running MiXCR on the 5' RACE reads. The repertoire includes over 45,000 distinct CDR3 sequences, 3% to 4% of them detected once, and around 2% sits in the top ten. The sequenced sample consisted of CD4+ T cells from blood. Source of these receptors: a woman in her 40s with multiple sclerosis.

This clonotype showed up many times. This chain connects TRBV4-1 to TRBJ2-1; the D is unclear. The germline V and J ends were trimmed by 4 bases and 0 bases, with 13 bases remaining between them. Germline V gene data show CDR1 as MGHRA and CDR2 as YSYEKL. This CDR3 is 16 amino acids long. CDR3 bases: TGCGCCAGCAGCCTGCGTCCCACTGGCTCCTACAATGAGCAGTTCTTC. Translation gives CASSLRPTGSYNEQFF.

Only one count was recorded for this clonotype. The J gene is TRBJ2-2, the V gene TRBV9; 7 positions match TRBD2. The trim removed 0 bases at V and 7 bases at J, leaving 6 bases unmatched. Germline V gene sequence: CDR1 SGDLS, CDR2 YYNGEE. The CDR3 runs 15 residues. The CDR3 region is CASSVASGVDGELFF. CDR3 in DNA: TGTGCCAGCAGCGTAGCCAGCGGGGTCGACGGGGAGCTGTTTTTT.

This clonotype was observed at least ten times. In DNA form, the CDR3 reads TGCGCCAGCAGCTTGGTGCTAGCGGGGGCCTACGAGCAGTACTTC. Residues: CASSLVLAGAYEQYF. This chain uses TRBV5-1 with TRBJ2-7, with 10 bases lining up with TRBD2. Per the germline V gene, CDR1 is SGHRS and CDR2 is YFSETQ. This CDR3 spans 15 amino acids. V dropped 0 bases and J dropped 2; count of bases not matched to a gene: 2.

This clonotype was seen many times. The CDR3 loop is CASSSLTVPNQPQHF. Written as DNA, the CDR3 is TGTGCCAGCAGTTCCCTCACCGTCCCCAATCAGCCCCAGCATTTT. This rearrangement joins TRBV6-1 to TRBJ1-5, with D unresolved. The length of the CDR3 is 15 residues. CDR1 is MNHNS and CDR2 is SASEGT in the germline V gene. Trimming left V 5 bases short and J 3 bases short, with 14 bases between.

This clonotype has ten or more counts. The chain combines TRBV5-1 with TRBJ1-2; no clear D gene. Germline CDR1 is SGHRS and CDR2 is YFSETQ. V lost 1 base and J lost 2, with 12 bases in between. There are 15 residues in the CDR3. The CDR3, as DNA: TGCGCCAGCAGCTTGCAGTGGAGGGCAAACTATGGCTACACCTTC. Translated, it gives CASSLQWRANYGYTF.

This clonotype was detected ten times or more. The chain joins TRBV18 to TRBJ1-2; D call uncertain. V was pared by 4 bases and J by 4 bases, with 10 bases between. This CDR3 is built from 13 residues. The germline V gene encodes CDR1 KGHSH and CDR2 LQKENI. CDR3 sequence reads: CASSQESSYGYTF. In nucleotides, the CDR3 is TGTGCCAGCTCACAGGAATCCTCCTATGGCTACACCTTC.

This clonotype was recorded at least ten times. This rearrangement joins TRBV3-1 to TRBJ2-1; 7 bases match TRBD2. The V gene end was trimmed by 4 bases and the J gene end by 12 bases; junction bases not matched to a gene: 6. The CDR3 has 12 amino acids. CDR1 LGHDT and CDR2 YNNKEL come from the germline V gene (reference sequence). The DNA for the CDR3 is TGTGCCAGCAGCCCGTCGGGGGAGGGGCAGTTCTTC. It specifies CASSPSGEGQFF.

This clonotype was observed a few times. This chain joins TRBV2 and TRBJ1-1; 9 bases are a match to TRBD1. The CDR3 spans 14 residues. Germline CDR1 reads SNHLY; CDR2 reads FYNNEI. V was clipped by 6 bases and J by 5 bases; unmatched bases: 7. CDR3 residues: CASRGTGGDTEAFF. In DNA form, the CDR3 reads TGTGCCAGCAGGGGAACAGGGGGCGATACTGAAGCTTTCTTT. Using reference TRBV2 and TRBJ1-1 for the parts outside the CDR3, the full variable domain is EPEVTQTPSHQVTQMGQEVILRCVPISNHLYFYWYRQILGQKVEFLVSFYNNEISEKSEIFDDQFSVERPDGSNFTLKIRSTKLEDSAMYFCASRGTGGDTEAFFGQGTRLTVV.

Ten or more counts support this clonotype. The rearrangement joins TRBV11-2 to TRBJ2-7; D is ambiguous. The ends were cut back, 6 bases at V and 2 bases at J, with 11 bases in the middle. Germline CDR1 is SGHAT and CDR2 is FQNNGV. This CDR3 is 13 amino acids long. CDR3 region: CASSITAAYEQYF. CDR3 in DNA: TGTGCCAGCAGTATTACAGCCGCCTACGAGCAGTACTTC.

This clonotype came up many times. The rearrangement uses TRBV5-1 and TRBJ1-1; D remains ambiguous. Trimming cost V 2 bases and J 0 bases, with 14 bases left between them. CDR3 size: 16 residues. Per the germline V gene, CDR1 is SGHRS and CDR2 is YFSETQ. The DNA of the CDR3 is TGCGCCAGCAGCTTTTCGGGAAGACTATTGAACACTGAAGCTTTCTTT. Its translation is CASSFSGRLLNTEAFF.

This clonotype was detected ten times or more. The rearrangement links TRBV6-5 to TRBJ2-1, with 8 bases identical to TRBD1. The germline gives CDR1 MNHEY, CDR2 SVGAGI. After removal of 6 bases from V and 12 bases from J, the junction contained 13 bases not matched to a gene. This CDR3 has 14 residues. CDR3 residues: CASRGQGRLYGQFF. The DNA of the CDR3 is TGTGCCAGCAGAGGACAGGGAAGATTGTACGGGCAGTTCTTC.

This clonotype showed up many times. The CDR3 sequence is CASSPGTPNTGELFF. The DNA of the CDR3 is TGTGCCAGCTCTCCCGGGACTCCAAACACCGGGGAGCTGTTTTTT. The chain links TRBV18 to TRBJ2-2, with D possibly matching TRBD2 (6 bases). There are 15 residues in the CDR3. Germline V gene data show CDR1 as KGHSH and CDR2 as LQKENI. V dropped 6 bases and J dropped 2 bases, with 13 bases sitting between them.

This clonotype showed up many times. The chain has TRBV5-1 and TRBJ1-1; TRBD1 aligns across 10 bases. This CDR3 region has 15 residues. The germline V gene encodes CDR1 SGHRS and CDR2 YFSETQ. The V segment lost 4 bases and the J segment 1 base; nucleotides outside the gene matches: 4. CDR3 in amino acids: CASSARTGGNTEAFF. Written as DNA, the CDR3 is TGCGCCAGCAGCGCCCGGACAGGGGGGAACACTGAAGCTTTCTTT.

This clonotype was counted many times. The chain links TRBV7-8 to TRBJ2-7; 7 bases align to TRBD2. Germline assignment: CDR1 SGHVS and CDR2 FQNEAQ. The CDR3 totals 15 residues. V lost 1 base, J lost 2 bases, and 5 bases stayed unmatched. CDR3 amino acids: CASSLGASGTYEQYF. CDR3 DNA sequence: TGTGCCAGCAGCTTAGGGGCTAGCGGCACCTACGAGCAGTACTTC.

This clonotype was recorded many times. V gene TRBV29-1 combines with J gene TRBJ2-7; D possibly corresponds to TRBD1 (5 bases). CDR3 size: 12 residues. V was clipped by 6 bases and J by 6 bases, with 15 bases between them. CDR1 and CDR2 (germline): SQVTM, ANQGSEA. The CDR3 loop is CSVAPGIREQYF. The CDR3 nucleotides are TGCAGCGTGGCCCCAGGGATCCGCGAGCAGTACTTC.

This clonotype was detected ten times or more. This chain joins TRBV2 and TRBJ1-6; unclear D gene. V lost 3 bases to trimming and J lost 9 bases, with 15 bases between them. Germline V lookup: CDR1 SNHLY, CDR2 FYNNEI. CDR3 length equals 15 residues. Here the CDR3 reads CASSDGRARRSPLHF. The CDR3 nucleotides are TGTGCCAGCAGTGACGGTAGGGCCAGACGTTCACCCCTCCACTTT.

This clonotype was observed at least ten times. The chain carries TRBV5-1 and TRBJ2-7; 10 nucleotides agree with TRBD1. CDR3 length: 14 residues. Germline V gives CDR1 SGHRS, CDR2 YFSETQ. With 4 bases clipped from V and 6 bases from J, the junction kept 7 bases outside the gene matches. CDR3 bases: TGCGCCAGCAGCCCCGGGACAGGGGCGGTCGAGCAGTACTTC. Its protein is CASSPGTGAVEQYF.

This clonotype appeared many times. This chain connects TRBV12-3 or TRBV12-4 to TRBJ2-3, with no clear D. V gave up 4 bases and J gave up 4 bases, with 9 bases separating them. The CDR3 has 13 amino acids. The CDR3, as DNA: TGTGCCAGCAGTTCAGAAATTCCAGATACGCAGTATTTT. Its protein product is CASSSEIPDTQYF.

This clonotype appeared many times. The chain combines TRBV6-2 or TRBV6-3 with TRBJ1-5; 9 bases align to TRBD1. The CDR3 covers 13 residues. Germline CDR1 reads MNHEY; CDR2 reads SVGEGT. V was clipped by 7 bases and J by 7 bases; unmatched bases: 5. The CDR3 DNA sequence: TGTGCCAGCATGGACAGGGGAGGACAGCCCCAGCATTTT. Translated, it gives CASMDRGGQPQHF.

This clonotype was seen repeatedly, ten times or more. The chain has TRBV15 and TRBJ2-2; D remains unclear. From germline, CDR1 is LNHNV and CDR2 YYDKDF (reference sequence). This CDR3 is 16 amino acids long. V was shortened by 0 bases and J by 1 base, with 9 bases between the two germline ends. The CDR3 sequence is CATSRDRTVNTGELFF. The CDR3 nucleotides read TGTGCCACCAGCAGAGACAGGACCGTGAACACCGGGGAGCTGTTTTTT.

This clonotype appeared many times. This chain connects TRBV15 to TRBJ2-7; perhaps TRBD2 as D (5 bases). CDR3 length equals 14 residues. The germline CDR1 and CDR2 sequences are LNHNV and YYDKDF (reference sequence). Between the trimmed V and J ends, which lost 8 bases and 3 bases, there was a span of 17 bases. CDR3 sequence reads: CATALRARDYEQYF. The CDR3 DNA reads as TGTGCCACCGCCCTCCGGGCGAGGGACTACGAGCAGTACTTC.

This clonotype occurred many times. The chain links TRBV5-1 to TRBJ2-1; TRBD1 matches 10 bases. The CDR3 consists of 16 residues. Germline CDR1 SGHRS, CDR2 YFSETQ. The J segment lost 2 bases and the V segment lost 4 bases, leaving 6 bases of the junction unmatched. Written as DNA, the CDR3 is TGCGCCAGCAGCCCGATGACAGGGGGCACCTACAATGAGCAGTTCTTC. Residues: CASSPMTGGTYNEQFF.

This clonotype was counted at least ten times. This chain connects TRBV5-1 to TRBJ1-2, with D possibly TRBD1 on 6 matching bases. The CDR3 totals 16 residues. The ends were cut back, 0 bases at V and 4 bases at J, with 16 bases in the middle. In germline, CDR1 is SGHRS, CDR2 YFSETQ. CDR3 nucleotides: TGCGCCAGCAGCTTGGAAACACCCGGACAGATCTATGGCTACACCTTC. Protein sequence: CASSLETPGQIYGYTF. Supplemented by reference TRBV5-1 and TRBJ1-2, the full variable domain reads KAGVTQTPRYLIKTRGQQVTLSCSPISGHRSVSWYQQTPGQGLQFLFEYFSETQRNKGNFPGRFSGRQFSNSRSEMNVSTLELGDSALYLCASSLETPGQIYGYTFGSGTRLTVV.